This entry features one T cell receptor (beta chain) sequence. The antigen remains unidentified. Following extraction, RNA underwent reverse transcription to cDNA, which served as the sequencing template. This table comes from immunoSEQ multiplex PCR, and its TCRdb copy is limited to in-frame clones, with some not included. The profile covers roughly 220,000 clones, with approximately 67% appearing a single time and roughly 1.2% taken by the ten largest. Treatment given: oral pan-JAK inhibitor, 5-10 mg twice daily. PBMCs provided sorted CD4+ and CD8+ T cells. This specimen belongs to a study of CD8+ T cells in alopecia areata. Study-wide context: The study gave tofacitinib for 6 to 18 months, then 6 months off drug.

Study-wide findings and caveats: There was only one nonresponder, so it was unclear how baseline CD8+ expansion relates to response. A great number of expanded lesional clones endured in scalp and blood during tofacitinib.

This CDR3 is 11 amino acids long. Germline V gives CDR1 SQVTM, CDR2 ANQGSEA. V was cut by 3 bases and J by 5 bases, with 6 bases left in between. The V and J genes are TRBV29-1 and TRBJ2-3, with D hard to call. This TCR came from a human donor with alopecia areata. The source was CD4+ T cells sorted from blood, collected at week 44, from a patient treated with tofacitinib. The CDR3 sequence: CSVDNGDTQYF. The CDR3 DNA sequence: TGCAGCGTTGACAACGGAGATACGCAGTATTTT.